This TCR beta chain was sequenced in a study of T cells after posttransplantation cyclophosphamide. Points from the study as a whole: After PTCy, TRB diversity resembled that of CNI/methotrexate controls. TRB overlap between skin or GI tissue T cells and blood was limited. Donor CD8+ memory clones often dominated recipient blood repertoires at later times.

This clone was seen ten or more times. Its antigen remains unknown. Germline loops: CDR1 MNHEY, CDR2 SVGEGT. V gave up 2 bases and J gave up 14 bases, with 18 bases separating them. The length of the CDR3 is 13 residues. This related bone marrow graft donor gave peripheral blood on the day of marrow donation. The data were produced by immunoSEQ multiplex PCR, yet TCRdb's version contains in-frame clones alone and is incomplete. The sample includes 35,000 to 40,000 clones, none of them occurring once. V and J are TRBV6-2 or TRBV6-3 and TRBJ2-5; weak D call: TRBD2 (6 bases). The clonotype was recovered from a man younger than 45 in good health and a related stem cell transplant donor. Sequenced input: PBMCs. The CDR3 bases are TGTGCCAGCAGTTACGGCGGGGCTTCTCAAAAATACTTC. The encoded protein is CASSYGGASQKYF.